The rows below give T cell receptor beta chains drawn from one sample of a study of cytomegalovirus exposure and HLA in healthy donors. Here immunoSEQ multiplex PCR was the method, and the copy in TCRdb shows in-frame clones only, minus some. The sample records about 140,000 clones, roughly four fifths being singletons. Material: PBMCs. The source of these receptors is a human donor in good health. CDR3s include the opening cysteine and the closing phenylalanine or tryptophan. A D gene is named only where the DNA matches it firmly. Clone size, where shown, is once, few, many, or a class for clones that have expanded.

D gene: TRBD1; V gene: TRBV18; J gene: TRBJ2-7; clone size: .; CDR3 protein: CASSEGQGTYEQYF; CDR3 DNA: TGTGCCAGCTCAGAGGGACAGGGAACCTACGAGCAGTACTTC
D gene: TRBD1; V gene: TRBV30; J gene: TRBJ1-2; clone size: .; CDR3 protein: CAWTPGGNYGYTF; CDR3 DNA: TGTGCCTGGACCCCAGGGGGAAACTATGGCTACACCTTC
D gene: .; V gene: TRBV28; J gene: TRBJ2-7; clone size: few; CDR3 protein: CASSSGDREQYF; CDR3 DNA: TGTGCCAGCAGTTCAGGGGATCGCGAGCAGTACTTC
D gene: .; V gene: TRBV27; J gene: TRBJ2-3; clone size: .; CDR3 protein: CASSSLPGLSTDTQYF; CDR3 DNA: TGTGCCAGCAGTTCGTTGCCGGGGTTAAGCACAGATACGCAGTATTTT
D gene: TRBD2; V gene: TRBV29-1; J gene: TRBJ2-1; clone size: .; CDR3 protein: CSVEGVAGGPLFF; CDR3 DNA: TGCAGCGTTGAAGGCGTAGCGGGAGGGCCACTGTTCTTC
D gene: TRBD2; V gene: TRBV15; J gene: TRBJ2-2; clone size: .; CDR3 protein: CATSTHSGAGGGTGELFF; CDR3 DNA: TGTGCCACCAGCACCCATTCGGGAGCGGGGGGGGGTACCGGGGAGCTGTTTTTT
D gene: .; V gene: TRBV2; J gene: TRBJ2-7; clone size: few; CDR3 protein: CASSEYVGGNYEQYF; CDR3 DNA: TGTGCCAGCAGTGAATACGTGGGGGGAAACTACGAGCAGTACTTC
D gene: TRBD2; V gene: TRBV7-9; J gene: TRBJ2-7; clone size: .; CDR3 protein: CASSLRSAGGPIAIYEQYF; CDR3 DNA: TGTGCCAGCAGCTTAAGATCAGCGGGGGGGCCTATCGCGATCTACGAGCAGTACTTC
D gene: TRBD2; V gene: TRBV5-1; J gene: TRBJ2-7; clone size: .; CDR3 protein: CASSLGLADTYEQYF; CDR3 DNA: TGCGCCAGCAGCTTGGGGCTAGCGGATACCTACGAGCAGTACTTC
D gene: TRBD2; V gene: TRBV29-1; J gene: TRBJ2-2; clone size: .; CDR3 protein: CSGGGLAGELFF; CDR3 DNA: TGCAGCGGGGGGGGACTAGCCGGGGAGCTGTTTTTT
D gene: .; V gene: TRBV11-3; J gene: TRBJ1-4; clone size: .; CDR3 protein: CASSSRVNEKLFF; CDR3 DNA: TGTGCCAGCAGCTCTCGGGTTAATGAAAAACTGTTTTTT
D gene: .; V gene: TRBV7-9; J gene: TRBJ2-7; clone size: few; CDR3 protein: CASSLRGAQYF; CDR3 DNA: TGTGCCAGCAGCTTACGGGGAGCTCAGTACTTC
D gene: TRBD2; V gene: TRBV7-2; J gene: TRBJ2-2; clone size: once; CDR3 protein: CASSLVGTSGSRLHGELFF; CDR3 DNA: TGTGCCAGCAGCTTAGTAGGGACTAGCGGGAGCCGACTTCACGGGGAGCTGTTTTTT
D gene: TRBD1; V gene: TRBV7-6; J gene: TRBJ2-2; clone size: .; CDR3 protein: CASSFIQNVGGAGTGEPFF; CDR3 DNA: TGTGCCAGCAGCTTTATTCAAAACGTAGGGGGCGCTGGGACCGGGGAGCCGTTTTTT
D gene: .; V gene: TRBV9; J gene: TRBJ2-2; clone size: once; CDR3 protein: CASSPKNTGELFF; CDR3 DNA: TGTGCCAGCAGCCCCAAGAACACCGGGGAGCTGTTTTTT
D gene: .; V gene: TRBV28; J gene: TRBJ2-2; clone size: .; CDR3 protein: CASSFSRGIYTGELFF; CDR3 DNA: TGTGCCAGCAGTTTTAGCCGGGGTATCTACACCGGGGAGCTGTTTTTT